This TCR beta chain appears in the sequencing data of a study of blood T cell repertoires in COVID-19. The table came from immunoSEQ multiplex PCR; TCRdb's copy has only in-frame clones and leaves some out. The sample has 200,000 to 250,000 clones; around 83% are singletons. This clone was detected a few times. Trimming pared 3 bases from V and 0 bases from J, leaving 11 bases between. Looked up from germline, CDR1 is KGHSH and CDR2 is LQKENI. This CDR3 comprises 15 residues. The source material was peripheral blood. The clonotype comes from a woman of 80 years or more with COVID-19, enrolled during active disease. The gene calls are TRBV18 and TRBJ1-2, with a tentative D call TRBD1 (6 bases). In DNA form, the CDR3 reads TGTGCCAGCTCACCGAGGACAGCTACTAACTATGGCTACACCTTC. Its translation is CASSPRTATNYGYTF.